The rows below give T cell receptor beta chains drawn from one sample of a study of T cell responses to AZD1222 COVID-19 vaccine. Libraries were prepared by immunoSEQ multiplex PCR; TCRdb keeps only in-frame clonotypes and omits some of them. The data hold 120,000 or so clones, with roughly 93% observed a single time. The sequencing here drew on peripheral blood, taken on day 0 of AZD1222 vaccination. Source of these receptors: an adult in good health. Both conserved end residues are part of each CDR3. Each record gives: CDR3 DNA, CDR3 protein, D gene, V gene, J gene, clone size. A D gene is named only where the DNA matches it firmly. Not every row has a clone size; where given, it reads once, few, many or a size class.

TGTGCCAGTAGTCAAATGGGGGACAGGGGAAAAAAACTGTTTTTT	CASSQMGDRGKKLFF	TRBD1	TRBV19	TRBJ1-4	few
TGTGCCAGCAGTTTATCCCGGGGGGGTGAGCAGTTCTTC	CASSLSRGGEQFF	TRBD2	TRBV27	TRBJ2-1	-
TGTGCCATCAGGAAGAGCAATGAGCAGTTCTTC	CAIRKSNEQFF	-	TRBV10-3	TRBJ2-1	-
TGTGCCAGCGGGAGCGGAGGCTACAATGAGCAGTTCTTC	CASGSGGYNEQFF	-	TRBV7-8	TRBJ2-1	-
TGTGCCAGCAGCTTAGAACAGGGGAAGGCCGAGCAGTACTTC	CASSLEQGKAEQYF	TRBD1	TRBV11-2	TRBJ2-7	-
TGTGCCAGCAGCTTAAGAAGGATCGGGGAGCTGTTTTTT	CASSLRRIGELFF	-	TRBV11-3	TRBJ2-2	-
TGTGCCAGCAGCCCACAGGGGGCGAGCACTGAAGCTTTCTTT	CASSPQGASTEAFF	TRBD1	TRBV7-8	TRBJ1-1	-
TGTGCCAGCTCTCCCTGGAACACTGAAGCTTTCTTT	CASSPWNTEAFF	-	TRBV18	TRBJ1-1	-
TGCGCCAGCAGCCAAGCGGCTGCCTATGGCTACACCTTC	CASSQAAAYGYTF	-	TRBV4-1	TRBJ1-2	-
TGCGCCAGCAGCTTAGACCATGGCTACACCTTC	CASSLDHGYTF	-	TRBV5-1	TRBJ1-2	-
TGTGCCAGTAGAGTGGGGGACAGGGACACTGAAGCTTTCTTT	CASRVGDRDTEAFF	TRBD1	TRBV19	TRBJ1-1	-
TGTGCCAGCAGTTCCGGACAGGGTTATAGCAATCAGCCCCAGCATTTT	CASSSGQGYSNQPQHF	TRBD1	TRBV27	TRBJ1-5	-
TGTGCCAGCAGCTCCCGGGGCGGGAGGGCTGGCGGGGAGCTGTTTTTT	CASSSRGGRAGGELFF	TRBD2	TRBV5-4	TRBJ2-2	-
TGTGCCAGCAGCCCATGGGACAGGACTAACGGGGAGCTGTTTTTT	CASSPWDRTNGELFF	TRBD1	TRBV5-8	TRBJ2-2	-
TGTGCCAGCAGCACCACTAGCGGGAGTCTCTATGAGCAGTTCTTC	CASSTTSGSLYEQFF	TRBD2	TRBV7-9	TRBJ2-1	-
TGTGCCAGCAGCCAAGCGTACAGGGGGCGAGCTTTCTTT	CASSQAYRGRAFF	TRBD1	TRBV14	TRBJ1-1	-
TGCGCCAGCAGCCAGGGTCTAGATACGCAGTATTTT	CASSQGLDTQYF	-	TRBV4-1	TRBJ2-3	few
TGTGCCAGCAGCTTAGGGGACAGGGACCCCAAAGAAAAACTGTTTTTT	CASSLGDRDPKEKLFF	TRBD1	TRBV7-8	TRBJ1-4	-
TGTGCCAGCAGCCAAGTTGCAGGGGTGGCCAATGAGCAGTTCTTC	CASSQVAGVANEQFF	-	TRBV4-2	TRBJ2-1	-
TGTGCCAGCAGACCCACCCAGACAGGGGACTATGGCTACACCTTC	CASRPTQTGDYGYTF	TRBD1	TRBV6-5	TRBJ1-2	few
TGTGCCAGCAGCGTACTAGGCGATACAGATACGCAGTATTTT	CASSVLGDTDTQYF	-	TRBV9	TRBJ2-3	-
TGTGCCAGCAAGCGGCGAGGAGCTAACTATGGCTACACCTTC	CASKRRGANYGYTF	-	TRBV3-1/TRBV3-2	TRBJ1-2	-
TGCGCCAGCAGCTTAGCGGTTTCCTATGGCTACACCTTC	CASSLAVSYGYTF	-	TRBV5-1	TRBJ1-2	-